The clone carrying this TCR beta chain was found many times. Its antigen is currently unknown. The authors amplified TCR beta CDR3 regions, and they did so from RNA transcripts for repertoire sequencing. Scientists carried out first-round RT-PCR using HTBI primers and then a second-round multiplex PCR. TCRdb re-called the multiplex PCR reads through MiXCR, storing one row per CDR3 protein. Of over 650,000 distinct CDR3 sequences detected, 35% to 45% appear once; the ten largest clones hold 3% to 3.5%. Other autoimmune diseases, uncontrolled infections, pregnancy or lactation ruled patients out of participation. V was clipped by 4 bases and J by 10 bases; unmatched bases: 13. Germline V gene sequence: CDR1 SGHTS, CDR2 YDEGEE. This CDR3 is 16 amino acids long. This specimen belongs to a study of Graves' ophthalmopathy and Graves' hyperthyroidism. Whole-study results and caveats: Blood contained most expanded thyroid clonotypes exceeding 0.001 frequency.

Sequencing was carried out using peripheral blood. V usage is TRBV5-8 and J usage is TRBJ1-6, with 8 bases aligning to TRBD1. This receptor was taken from an adult man with Graves' ophthalmopathy. For the CDR3, the DNA is TGTGCCAGCAGCAACAACGGAGGACAGGGAGGCTCACCCCTCCACTTT. Amino acids: CASSNNGGQGGSPLHF.